Detailed here is one TCR beta chain. The target of this receptor is not known. One base away there is no much larger clone; base qualities are not given. The CDR3 sequence holds 16 residues, the cysteine and phenylalanine included. The kept DNA is CDR3 alone, 48 bases in frame from the first base. From a lookup of the germline V gene, CDR1 and CDR2 are SGHRS and YFSETQ. The junction carries 14 bases between V and J, which are trimmed by 1 base and 0 bases respectively. This specimen comes from a study of T cell responses to AZD1222 COVID-19 vaccine (dated by TCRdb to the early 2020s). Describing the broader study: TCR sequencing covered 233 trial participants: around 210 given two doses of AZD1222 and about 26 given two doses of MenACWY control vaccine. Enrollment into the trials was organized by age into subgroups of 18-55, 56-69 and 70-plus years, and those subgroups contained approximately 150, 30 and 60 TCR-sequenced participants, respectively.

Here is what the overall study found, with its caveats: After two AZD1222 doses, spike-specific TCR breadth and depth were significantly higher than at day 0 and than in MenACWY recipients. Participants were mostly white British and included more females than males, and it was suggested by the authors that clonal diversity may have been underestimated. CD4 TCRs associated with the vaccine covered the entire spike protein, and the dominant responses were in regions 160-218 and 743-854. Because no samples from the day 14 peak response were available, repertoires could be characterized only after the peak T cell response. Reportedly, almost half of the unique spike-specific TCRs recognized epitopes lying outside the regions that are mutated in the B.1.351 and B.1.1.7 variants. In the small 56-69-year group, the increase in depth fell short of significance, most likely because of low power. Conclusions about previously exposed vaccinees were limited because only six AZD1222 recipients were SARS-CoV-2 seropositive at baseline.

The CDR3 regions of human TCRbeta chains were subjected to immunosequencing. The study's processing was this. Repertoire TCRs were checked for matches against a reference library of SARS-CoV-2-specific TCRs that had been generated using the MIRA antigen-specificity platform. Breadth meant the fraction of unique TCRs that were SARS-CoV-2-associated, whereas depth meant the fraction of total T cells that were SARS-CoV-2-associated. Using the MIRA data, each spike-specific TCR was mapped to the spike region that the TCR reacts to and placed in a CD4 or CD8 class. Log10-transformed breadth and depth values were compared by one-way ANOVA with Sidak's multiple comparisons tests. In TCRdb, the immuneACCESS table is reduced to in-frame sequences with V and J assigned. These tables do not hold every clone; where another copy was compared, an unresolved V gene accounts for under half, and the others remain unexplained. That table is the source of V, J and clone size, and D and trimming were worked out from the DNA. The sample records about 180,000 clones, about 90% of which are singletons. The top ten constitute roughly 11% of the sample.

The time point label here, explained by the study, means: about 28 days (+/-7) after the second vaccine dose. AZD1222 recipients whose second dose came at about 4 weeks and those whose second dose came at about 12 weeks were combined into one group, since spike-specific TCR depth and breadth did not differ between the two schedules. Samples from vaccinated people were obtained from the UK trials COV001 and COV002, which included a single-blind randomized controlled phase 2/3 trial of AZD1222 (ChAdOx1 nCoV-19) in healthy adults. Trial participant PBMC samples were collected at day 0 and day 28 after the second dose for TCRbeta chain sequencing.

The sequences come from peripheral blood, collected 28 days after the second AZD1222 dose. Recombination connected TRBV5-1 to TRBJ2-7; the D segment cannot be called with confidence. This TCR derives from an adult who received the AZD1222 COVID-19 vaccine. The DNA sequence is given as TGCGCCAGCAGCTTGCAGCCACCCCCGAGCTCCTACGAGCAGTACTTC. It encodes CASSLQPPPSSYEQYF.